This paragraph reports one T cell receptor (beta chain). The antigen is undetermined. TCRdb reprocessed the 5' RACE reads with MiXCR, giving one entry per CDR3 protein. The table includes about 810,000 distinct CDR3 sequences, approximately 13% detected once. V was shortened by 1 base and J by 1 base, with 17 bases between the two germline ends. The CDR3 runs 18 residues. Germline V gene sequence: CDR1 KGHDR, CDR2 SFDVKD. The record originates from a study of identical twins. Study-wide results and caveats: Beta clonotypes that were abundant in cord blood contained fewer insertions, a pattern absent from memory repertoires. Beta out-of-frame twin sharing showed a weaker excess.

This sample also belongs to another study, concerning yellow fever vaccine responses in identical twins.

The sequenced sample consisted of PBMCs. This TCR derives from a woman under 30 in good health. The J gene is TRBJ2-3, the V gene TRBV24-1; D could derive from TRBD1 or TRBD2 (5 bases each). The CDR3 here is CATSDFTGAGTRTDTQYF. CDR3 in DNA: TGTGCCACCAGTGATTTTACTGGGGCAGGGACCCGCACAGATACGCAGTATTTT.